This T cell receptor (beta chain) was identified in a study of cytomegalovirus exposure and HLA in healthy donors. Whole-study findings and limits: In terms of immune exposure information, only CMV serostatus was available. TCR beta sequences reportedly predicted the HLA-A and HLA-B alleles of most subjects accurately.

It was with 60 Vbeta and 13 Jbeta primers that the PCR ran. Some clones are missing from TCRdb's copy, which holds only in-frame ones; the method was immunoSEQ multiplex PCR. Among roughly 84,000 clones, 60% to 85% were seen once, and the ten largest hold about 5.5%. In the case of this clone: Its cognate antigen is unknown.

The germline gives CDR1 MGHRA, CDR2 YSYEKL. This CDR3 has 15 amino acids. The ends were cut back, 4 bases at V and 6 bases at J, with 15 bases in the middle. The clonotype comes from a male donor in good health and CMV-seropositive. The chain joins TRBV4-1 to TRBJ1-4, with D possibly being TRBD1 (5 bases). The sequenced sample was PBMCs. CDR3 loop: CASSRWGGSDEKLFF. CDR3 nucleotides: TGCGCCAGCAGCCGTTGGGGGGGGAGTGATGAAAAACTGTTTTTT.